These T cell receptor beta chains were read from a single sample in a study of blood T cell repertoires in COVID-19. Repertoires were generated with immunoSEQ multiplex PCR, while TCRdb's copy carries only in-frame clones and drops some. This table holds around 170,000 clones, roughly 80% found once. Sequencing was carried out using peripheral blood. These receptors came from a man aged 25-45 years with active or convalescent COVID-19. The CDR3 runs from the conserved cysteine through the conserved F or W. The D gene is left open where the match is weak. Where a row states a size, it is once, few, many or the class of an expanded clone; other rows omit it.

j_call clone_size d_call v_call cdr3_aa cdr3_nt
TRBJ2-3 - - TRBV9 CASSSYGSSTDTQYF TGTGCCAGCAGCAGCTACGGGAGCAGCACAGATACGCAGTATTTT
TRBJ1-5 once - TRBV6-6 CASSYSRVESDQPQHF TGTGCCAGCAGTTACAGCAGGGTAGAAAGTGATCAGCCCCAGCATTTT
TRBJ1-2 - TRBD1 TRBV7-8 CASSLAPGTGNPNYGYTF TGTGCCAGCAGCTTAGCGCCGGGGACAGGGAATCCTAACTATGGCTACACCTTC
TRBJ1-6 - - TRBV25-1 CASSEYAVGDSPLHF TGTGCCAGCAGTGAATATGCCGTAGGAGATTCACCCCTCCACTTT
TRBJ2-5 - TRBD2 TRBV5-5 CASSLAGGPYQETQYF TGTGCCAGCAGCTTGGCGGGGGGTCCGTACCAAGAGACCCAGTACTTC
TRBJ2-1 once TRBD1 TRBV9 CASSVEPGTGGGMGQFF TGTGCCAGCAGCGTAGAGCCCGGGACAGGGGGCGGGATGGGGCAGTTCTTC
TRBJ1-2 many - TRBV6-5 CASSLTDNYGYTF TGTGCCAGCAGTTTGACAGATAACTATGGCTACACCTTC
TRBJ2-1 - TRBD1 TRBV7-6 CASSLRAQGDYNEQFF TGTGCCAGCAGCTTAAGGGCACAGGGGGACTACAATGAGCAGTTCTTC
TRBJ2-1 - - TRBV11-3 CASSLARGSYNEQFF TGTGCCAGCAGCTTAGCCCGGGGCTCCTACAATGAGCAGTTCTTC
TRBJ1-6 - TRBD1 TRBV7-3 CASSPSGTGVGSPLHF TGTGCCAGCAGCCCCTCCGGGACAGGGGTAGGGTCACCCCTCCACTTT
TRBJ2-7 - TRBD1 TRBV6-2/TRBV6-3 CASSFDRGASYEQYF TGTGCCAGCAGTTTTGACAGGGGGGCCTCTTACGAGCAGTACTTC
TRBJ1-5 - - TRBV6-1 CASSEVPGLSNQPQHF TGTGCCAGCAGTGAAGTCCCAGGGCTTAGCAATCAGCCCCAGCATTTT
TRBJ1-5 few - TRBV6-6 CASSYWDTSNQPQHF TGTGCCAGCAGTTACTGGGACACCTCCAATCAGCCCCAGCATTTT
TRBJ2-1 - - TRBV14 CASSVGGPSNEQFF TGTGCCAGCAGTGTGGGGGGGCCCTCCAATGAGCAGTTCTTC
TRBJ2-2 - - TRBV7-3 CASQGAGELFF TGTGCCAGCCAAGGGGCCGGGGAGCTGTTTTTT
TRBJ1-3 - - TRBV19 CASSINRSSGNTIYF TGTGCCAGTAGTATTAACAGGAGCTCTGGAAACACCATATATTTT
TRBJ1-2 few TRBD1 TRBV30 CAWSSHMAYPGQGATGGYGYTF TGTGCCTGGAGTTCCCATATGGCCTATCCGGGACAGGGTGCAACTGGGGGCTATGGCTACACCTTC